Listed here are 22 T cell receptor beta chains from one sample, sequenced in a study of radiotherapy plus CTLA-4 blockade in lung cancer. Some clones are missing from TCRdb's copy, which holds only in-frame ones; the method was immunoSEQ multiplex PCR. The data contain some 60,000 clones, more than 60% of them singletons. Sequencing was performed on peripheral blood, taken from a patient treated with radiotherapy plus ipilimumab. Receptor source: a human donor with non-small cell lung cancer who had a complete response to radiotherapy plus ipilimumab.

The gene calls are TRBV2 and TRBJ2-3, with a possible D match to TRBD2 (5 bases). Germline values: CDR1 SNHLY, CDR2 FYNNEI. This CDR3 is built from 14 residues. CDR3 DNA: TGTGCTGGCGGGTTGTCAGCTGGCACAGATACGCAGTATTTT. Its protein is CAGGLSAGTDTQYF. The full variable domain, its missing parts supplied by reference TRBV2 and TRBJ2-3, is EPEVTQTPSHQVTQMGQEVILRCVPISNHLYFYWYRQILGQKVEFLVSFYNNEISEKSEIFDDQFSVERPDGSNFTLKIRSTKLEDSAMYFCAGGLSAGTDTQYFGPGTRLTVL.

This chain uses TRBV9 with TRBJ1-2; no clear D gene. This CDR3 spans 15 amino acids. The germline V gene encodes CDR1 SGDLS and CDR2 YYNGEE. Trimming pared 0 bases from V and 7 bases from J, leaving 16 bases between. This CDR3 reads CASSVDLSRGGGYTF. The CDR3 region has the DNA TGTGCCAGCAGCGTAGACCTCAGCCGGGGAGGTGGCTACACCTTC.

The chain combines TRBV19 with TRBJ2-1, with TRBD2 matching 14 bases. Germline V gene sequence: CDR1 LNHDA, CDR2 SQIVND (reference sequence). CDR3 length: 16 residues. Losses at the gene ends were 2 bases for V and 7 bases for J; bases not matched to a gene: 4. The CDR3 coding sequence is TGTGCCAGTAGTATACTGGGGACTAGCGGGGGAAATGAGCAGTTCTTC. Its translation: CASSILGTSGGNEQFF.

The gene calls are TRBV7-9 and TRBJ2-3; TRBD2 might be the D (5 bases). Trimming stripped 4 bases from V and 0 bases from J, with 8 bases between. Germline V lookup: CDR1 SEHNR, CDR2 FQNEAQ (reference sequence). This CDR3 spans 14 amino acids. In nucleotides, the CDR3 is TGTGCCAGCAGCTCCCGGACTAGCACAGATACGCAGTATTTT. This encodes CASSSRTSTDTQYF.

The genes are TRBV6-6 and TRBJ2-5; the D gene is possibly TRBD1 (5 bases). Germline V gives CDR1 MNHNY, CDR2 SVGAGI (reference sequence). V lost 5 bases to trimming and J lost 0 bases, with 13 bases between them. The CDR3 is 15 amino acids. The CDR3, as DNA: TGTGCCAGCAGTCTAACGACAGCAAACCAAGAGACCCAGTACTTC. Its translation: CASSLTTANQETQYF.

The chain joins TRBV18 to TRBJ2-2; D may be TRBD2 (6 bases). There are 18 residues in the CDR3. Germline CDR1 reads KGHSH; CDR2 reads LQKENI. V lost 3 bases, J lost 2 bases, and 19 bases lay in between. The CDR3 bases are TGTGCCAGCTCACCTACTGGCGGGATCGGTTTAAACACCGGGGAGCTGTTTTTT. Its protein is CASSPTGGIGLNTGELFF.

The chain is built from TRBV28 and TRBJ2-7; a possible D gene is TRBD1 (6 bases). The CDR3 runs 14 residues. Trimming shortened V by 4 bases and J by 0 bases, and 10 bases separated the two germline ends. CDR1 is MDHEN and CDR2 is SYDVKM in the germline V gene. The CDR3 DNA reads TGTGCCAGCAGTTGGGACATTAGCTCCTACGAGCAGTACGTC. This sequence encodes CASSWDISSYEQYV.

This clone has only one observation. This chain joins TRBV27 and TRBJ2-2; D may be TRBD2 (6 bases). With 2 bases removed from V and 1 base from J, the gap between germline ends came to 11 bases. The CDR3 loop spans 16 amino acids. CDR1 is MNHEY, CDR2 SMNVEV, per germline (reference sequence). The CDR3 DNA sequence: TGTGCCAGCAGTTTAGCGGGACTCCTGAACACCGGGGAGCTGTTTTTT. Its translation: CASSLAGLLNTGELFF.

The sample holds one count of this clone. The CDR3 region has the DNA TGTGCCAGCAGTTCCCAAGCGACTAGCGGGTTGGGCGAGCAGTACGTC. Translating it yields CASSSQATSGLGEQYV. The chain carries TRBV28 and TRBJ2-7; 10 bases fit TRBD2. Germline V CDR1 and CDR2: MDHEN, SYDVKM. This CDR3 is built from 16 residues. With V trimmed by 4 bases and J by 6 bases, 12 bases remained unmatched.

CDR3 sequence: CQLGTGDEQFF. CDR3 bases: TGTCAGCTCGGGACAGGGGATGAGCAGTTCTTC. The genes are TRBV7-6 and TRBJ2-1, with 10 nucleotides matching TRBD1. The CDR3 sequence is 11 residues long. Germline CDR1 SGHVS, CDR2 FNYEAQ.

The chain is built from TRBV6-1 and TRBJ2-1; 8 positions match TRBD2. There are 15 residues in the CDR3. V shed 3 bases and J 4 bases; nucleotides not matched to a gene: 5. Germline V CDR1 and CDR2: MNHNS, SASEGT. DNA of the CDR3: TGTGCCAGCAGTGACGGGAGGGCCGGTTACAATGAGCAGTTCTTC. It encodes CASSDGRAGYNEQFF.

The chain couples TRBV5-1 to TRBJ2-5, with D tentatively TRBD1 (6 bases). The CDR3 runs to 14 residues. V was shortened by 2 bases and J by 0 bases, with 8 bases between the two germline ends. The germline CDR1 and CDR2 sequences are SGHRS and YFSETQ. The CDR3 nucleotides read TGCGCCAGCAGCTTACAGGGAAACCAAGAGACCCAGTACTTC. Its protein product is CASSLQGNQETQYF. The full variable domain, rest sourced from reference TRBV5-1 and TRBJ2-5, is KAGVTQTPRYLIKTRGQQVTLSCSPISGHRSVSWYQQTPGQGLQFLFEYFSETQRNKGNFPGRFSGRQFSNSRSEMNVSTLELGDSALYLCASSLQGNQETQYFGPGTRLLVL.

The genes are TRBV6-5 and TRBJ1-2; a possible D gene is TRBD1 (5 bases). This CDR3 is built from 11 residues. The V gene's germline CDR1 is MNHEY and CDR2 SVGAGI. Trimming took off 2 bases at V and 11 bases at J, with 9 bases between the two ends. The CDR3, as DNA: TGTGCCAGCAGTTACATGGGGGGGTACACCTTC. Translation gives CASSYMGGYTF.

The CDR3 spells CASSETGTTEAFF. Written as DNA, the CDR3 is TGTGCCAGTAGTGAGACGGGAACCACTGAAGCTTTCTTT. J is TRBJ1-1 and V is TRBV19; no reliable D call. This CDR3 region has 13 residues. The V gene's germline CDR1 is LNHDA and CDR2 SQIVND (reference sequence). The germline V and J ends were trimmed by 5 bases and 4 bases, with 11 bases remaining between them.

V is TRBV6-1 and J is TRBJ1-1, with 7 bases that match TRBD1. Unmatched junction bases numbered 1, after V lost 8 bases and J lost 1 base. The germline gives CDR1 MNHNS, CDR2 SASEGT. This CDR3 is 12 amino acids long. CDR3 region: CASDRANTEAFF. As DNA, the CDR3 is TGTGCCAGCGACAGGGCGAACACTGAAGCTTTCTTT.

This chain links TRBV9 with TRBJ2-3; tentative D call: TRBD2 (5 bases). Trimming pared 8 bases from V and 5 bases from J, leaving 21 bases between. This CDR3 contains 15 residues. Germline V gene data show CDR1 as SGDLS and CDR2 as YYNGEE. The CDR3 reads CASKPGLAFQDTQYF. CDR3 in DNA: TGTGCCAGTAAGCCCGGGCTAGCTTTTCAAGATACGCAGTATTTT.

CDR3 protein: CACEQGAGTEAFF. CDR3 DNA sequence: TGTGCCTGTGAACAGGGGGCAGGAACTGAAGCTTTCTTT. V is TRBV30 and J is TRBJ1-1, with 9 positions matching TRBD1. V lost 6 bases to trimming and J lost 5 bases; unmatched junction nucleotides: 7. CDR3 length equals 13 residues. Germline V gene sequence: CDR1 GTSNPN, CDR2 SVGIG (reference sequence). Based on the CDR3 plus reference TRBV30 and TRBJ1-1, the full variable domain is SQTIHQWPATLVQPVGSPLSLECTVEGTSNPNLYWYRQAAGRGLQLLFYSVGIGQISSEVPQNLSASRPQDRQFILSSKKLLLSDSGFYLCACEQGAGTEAFFGQGTRLTVV.

In nucleotides, the CDR3 is TGCGCCAGCAGCTTGGGCGGGACTGGAAATGAGCAGTTCTTC. Its protein product is CASSLGGTGNEQFF. The J gene is TRBJ2-1, the V gene TRBV5-1; a weak D match, TRBD2 (6 bases). Germline assignment: CDR1 SGHRS and CDR2 YFSETQ. The CDR3 totals 14 residues. Trimming took 0 bases from V and 7 from J, leaving 11 bases between them. The full variable domain, completed using reference TRBV5-1 and TRBJ2-1, is KAGVTQTPRYLIKTRGQQVTLSCSPISGHRSVSWYQQTPGQGLQFLFEYFSETQRNKGNFPGRFSGRQFSNSRSEMNVSTLELGDSALYLCASSLGGTGNEQFFGPGTRLTVL.

This clone came up a few times. The CDR3 reads CASSLGTANEQFF. In DNA form, the CDR3 reads TGTGCCAGCAGCTTGGGAACAGCCAATGAGCAGTTCTTC. The rearrangement joins TRBV5-6 to TRBJ2-1; D remains unclear. The CDR3 extends over 13 amino acids. Trimming cost V 0 bases and J 6 bases, with 7 bases left between them. CDR1 is SGHDT and CDR2 is YYEEEE in the germline V gene. Full variable domain (missing parts from reference TRBV5-6 and TRBJ2-1): DAGVTQSPTHLIKTRGQQVTLRCSPKSGHDTVSWYQQALGQGPQFIFQYYEEEERQRGNFPDRFSGHQFPNYSSELNVNALLLGDSALYLCASSLGTANEQFFGPGTRLTVL.

The gene calls are TRBV27 and TRBJ2-2; 7 nucleotides line up with TRBD2. This CDR3 comprises 17 residues. Trimming took 7 bases from V and 0 from J; bases not matched to a gene: 11. CDR1 and CDR2 (germline): MNHEY, SMNVEV (reference sequence). Here the CDR3 reads CASNSQRDPTNTGELFF. CDR3 DNA: TGTGCCAGCAACTCGCAGCGGGATCCTACGAACACCGGGGAGCTGTTTTTT.

The V call is TRBV4-1, the J call TRBJ1-3; 7 nucleotides line up with TRBD1. V lost 4 bases, J lost 0 bases, and 9 bases stayed unmatched. Germline loops: CDR1 MGHRA, CDR2 YSYEKL. This CDR3 is 17 amino acids long. DNA of the CDR3: TGCGCCAGCAGCCCCGAAAAAGGGACAGACTCTGGAAACACCATATATTTT. This encodes CASSPEKGTDSGNTIYF.

This rearrangement joins TRBV5-5 to TRBJ1-2, with D perhaps matching TRBD1 (6 bases). Trimming removed 4 bases from V and 4 bases from J, with 14 bases in between. Germline-derived CDR1 and CDR2 are SGHKS and YYEKEE (reference sequence). CDR3 length equals 14 residues. CDR3 loop: CASSPPTGLYGYTF. The DNA of the CDR3 is TGTGCCAGCAGCCCCCCGACAGGACTCTATGGCTACACCTTC.